These T cell receptor beta chains were read from a single sample in a study of blood T cell repertoires in COVID-19. Produced via immunoSEQ multiplex PCR; TCRdb's table is partial and in-frame only. The sample includes 200,000 to 250,000 clones, approximately 80% of them seen just once. Sample: peripheral blood. The receptors shown here come from a woman older than 75 with COVID-19, enrolled during active disease. CDR3s include the opening cysteine and the closing phenylalanine or tryptophan. A D gene is named only where the DNA matches it firmly. A clone size is listed for some rows: how often the clone was seen (once, few, many), or a class if it is expanded.

>TRBV3-1/TRBV3-2|NA|TRBJ2-2|NA
TGTGCCAGCAGCCGGGGGCAGGGAAGGGCCGGGGAGCTGTTTTTT
CASSRGQGRAGELFF
>TRBV18|NA|TRBJ1-2|once
TGTGCCAGCTCCTCGGGGGTCGAAGATGGCTACACCTTC
CASSSGVEDGYTF
>TRBV24-1|NA|TRBJ2-7|NA
TGTGCCACCAGTGATACTGGACAGTCTAAGGAGCAGTACTTC
CATSDTGQSKEQYF
>TRBV7-9|NA|TRBJ1-1|NA
TGTGCCAGCGGCGGATACTTTGAAGCTTTCTTT
CASGGYFEAFF
>TRBV3-1/TRBV3-2|NA|TRBJ2-3|NA
TGTGCCAGCAGCCATTCTAGCGTGGCGGTTACGCAGTATTTT
CASSHSSVAVTQYF
>TRBV12-5|NA|TRBJ2-1|NA
TGTGCTAGTGGTTTGGTACTAGCAGGAGGGGTTGATGAGCAGTTCTTC
CASGLVLAGGVDEQFF
>TRBV2|NA|TRBJ1-3|NA
TGTGCCAGTGCTTTAGAAAACACCATATATTTT
CASALENTIYF
>TRBV5-8|TRBD1|TRBJ2-5|NA
TGTGCCAGCAGTCCGGCAGGGGGCTGGGAGACCCAGTACTTC
CASSPAGGWETQYF
>TRBV28|NA|TRBJ1-5|NA
TGTGCCAGCAAAAATCTGGGGGGAAGCAATCAGCCCCAGCATTTT
CASKNLGGSNQPQHF
>TRBV2|NA|TRBJ1-2|NA
TGTGCCAGCAGTGAACGGAGACGGGGCTACACCTTC
CASSERRRGYTF
>TRBV6-6|TRBD1|TRBJ2-7|NA
TGTGCCAGCAGTTCCCCGGGACAGGGTTTGGGCGAGCAGTACTTC
CASSSPGQGLGEQYF
>TRBV9|NA|TRBJ2-7|NA
TGTGCCAGCAGCGTAGGGGACACAATCTACGAGCAGTACTTC
CASSVGDTIYEQYF
>TRBV5-4|TRBD1|TRBJ1-2|NA
TGTGCCAGCAGGAGGACGGGACAGAGGACCTATGGCTACACCTTC
CASRRTGQRTYGYTF
>TRBV9|TRBD1|TRBJ2-3|NA
TGTGCCAGCAGCTCGCGGACAGGGACAGATACGCAGTATTTT
CASSSRTGTDTQYF
>TRBV5-8|NA|TRBJ2-7|NA
TGTGCCAGCACCCGGGACACCGATAGAGAGCAGTACTTC
CASTRDTDREQYF
>TRBV28|NA|TRBJ1-2|NA
TGTGCCAGCAGCGTGGGCTCCTACTATGGCTACACCTTC
CASSVGSYYGYTF
>TRBV9|TRBD2|TRBJ2-1|NA
TGTGCCAGCAGCGTCCACGGGGGGGCAGGGAATGAGCAGTTCTTC
CASSVHGGAGNEQFF
>TRBV5-1|TRBD1|TRBJ2-7|NA
TGCGCCAGCAGCTCCAAGTTCGGACAGGGAGACTACGAGCAGTACTTC
CASSSKFGQGDYEQYF
>TRBV6-5|TRBD1|TRBJ1-5|NA
TGTGCCAGTCAGGGGGGAAGCAATCAGCCCCAGCATTTT
CASQGGSNQPQHF
>TRBV5-1|TRBD1|TRBJ1-6|NA
TGCGCCAGCAGCTTGGACAGGGGGACCAATTCACCCCTCCACTTT
CASSLDRGTNSPLHF
>TRBV28|NA|TRBJ1-5|NA
TGTGCCAGCACCAATTGGGGCCAGGGAAATCAGCCCCAGCATTTT
CASTNWGQGNQPQHF
>TRBV5-4|TRBD1|TRBJ1-2|few
TGTGCCAGCCATATGGCCGGACAGGGCTATGGCTACACCTTC
CASHMAGQGYGYTF
>TRBV2|NA|TRBJ1-6|NA
TGTGCCAGCAATCCGGATCCGGGGGGTCCCCTCCACTTT
CASNPDPGGPLHF
>TRBV11-2|NA|TRBJ1-2|NA
TGTGCCAGCAGCTTAGGTGGTAGTAACTATGGCTACACCTTC
CASSLGGSNYGYTF
>TRBV6-5|TRBD1|TRBJ2-5|NA
TGTGCCAGCAGCCTCGACAGGGGTCGAGAGACCCAGTACTTC
CASSLDRGRETQYF
>TRBV10-3|NA|TRBJ1-1|NA
TGTGCCATCAAAACCAGGGAGGACACTGAAGCTTTCTTT
CAIKTREDTEAFF
>TRBV6-5|TRBD1|TRBJ2-5|NA
TGTGCCAGCAGTTTCGACAGGGCGGTTTGGGGGACCCAGTACTTC
CASSFDRAVWGTQYF
>TRBV5-1|NA|TRBJ2-3|NA
TGCGCCAGCAGCTTAGCGACTAGTGCAGATACGCAGTATTTT
CASSLATSADTQYF
>TRBV3-1/TRBV3-2|NA|TRBJ1-1|NA
TGTGCCAGCAGCCAAGCGGTGAACACTGAAGCTTTCTTT
CASSQAVNTEAFF
>TRBV15|NA|TRBJ2-5|NA
TGTGCCACCAGCAGACTAATACAAGAGACCCAGTACTTC
CATSRLIQETQYF
>TRBV7-3|NA|TRBJ2-3|NA
TGTGCCAGCAGCTCCACCCCGACTAGTGCAGATACGCAGTATTTT
CASSSTPTSADTQYF
>TRBV6-1|NA|TRBJ2-7|NA
TGTGCCAGCAGTGAAGTCTGGGGCCCCTACGAGCAGTACTTC
CASSEVWGPYEQYF
>TRBV11-1|TRBD2|TRBJ2-3|NA
TGTGCCAGCAGCCTAGGGGGACTAGCGGTTACAGATACGCAGTATTTT
CASSLGGLAVTDTQYF
>TRBV9|TRBD1|TRBJ1-4|NA
TGTGCCAGCAGCGCCGGGGACAGGGAAGGGGGTGAAAAACTGTTTTTT
CASSAGDREGGEKLFF
>TRBV5-4|TRBD1|TRBJ2-5|NA
TGTGCCAGCAGCTTATCCGGGACAGGGGTAGAGACCCAGTACTTC
CASSLSGTGVETQYF
>TRBV5-5|TRBD1|TRBJ2-2|NA
TGTGCCAGCAGCTGGGGACAGGGTGTGTACACCGGGGAGCTGTTTTTT
CASSWGQGVYTGELFF
>TRBV29-1|NA|TRBJ1-4|NA
TGCAGCGCTCGGAGGGGAGGAACTAATGAAAAACTGTTTTTT
CSARRGGTNEKLFF
>TRBV3-1/TRBV3-2|NA|TRBJ1-1|NA
TGTGCCAGCAGCCATGGAGTCACTGAAGCTTTCTTT
CASSHGVTEAFF
>TRBV28|NA|TRBJ1-2|NA
TGTGCCAGCAGTTTCCCCGGGGAGAGAGTCTATGGCTACACCTTC
CASSFPGERVYGYTF
>TRBV6-5|NA|TRBJ2-7|NA
TGTGCCAGCAGTTTGGGGCGCTACGAGCAGTACTTC
CASSLGRYEQYF
>TRBV5-4|NA|TRBJ2-3|NA
TGTGCCCTACGGAGCACAGATACGCAGTATTTT
CALRSTDTQYF
>TRBV6-1|NA|TRBJ1-6|NA
TGTGCCAGCAGTGAATGGTCTGGCTTCTATAATTCACCCCTCCACTTT
CASSEWSGFYNSPLHF
>TRBV3-1/TRBV3-2|NA|TRBJ2-2|NA
TGTGCCAGCAGCTTCCGGGACACCGGGGAGCTGTTTTTT
CASSFRDTGELFF
>TRBV6-2/TRBV6-3|TRBD1|TRBJ2-5|NA
TGTGCCAGCAGTGACCCACCAGGGGGGACCCAGTACTTC
CASSDPPGGTQYF
>TRBV9|NA|TRBJ1-4|NA
TGTGCCAGCAGCTCTCCAATCAGCGGTAATGAAAAACTGTTTTTT
CASSSPISGNEKLFF
>TRBV5-4|NA|TRBJ1-6|NA
TGTGCCAGCAGCCCCGGGTTGGATTCACCCCTCCACTTT
CASSPGLDSPLHF
>TRBV5-4|TRBD2|TRBJ2-7|NA
TGTGCCAGCAGCGGGGGACTAGCGGGAGGGTGGAGAACCTACGAGCAGTACTTC
CASSGGLAGGWRTYEQYF
>TRBV6-2/TRBV6-3|TRBD1|TRBJ2-7|once
TGTGCCAGCAGTGGAATCGGACAGGGCCACGAGCAGTACTTC
CASSGIGQGHEQYF
>TRBV29-1|TRBD1|TRBJ2-7|NA
TGCAGCGTGGGGACAGGGAATTTGGGCGAGCAGTACTTC
CSVGTGNLGEQYF
>TRBV19|NA|TRBJ2-7|NA
TGTGCCAGTAGTATCGGTCCATCGTACGAGCAGTACTTC
CASSIGPSYEQYF
>TRBV3-1/TRBV3-2|TRBD1|TRBJ2-3|few
TGTGCCAGCAGCTCCCAGAGACAGGGAACCGATACGCAGTATTTT
CASSSQRQGTDTQYF
>TRBV2|NA|TRBJ1-1|NA
TGTGCCAGCGGAGGGGCTGAAGCTTTCTTT
CASGGAEAFF
>TRBV4-1|TRBD2|TRBJ2-3|NA
TGCGCCAGCAGCCAACCTAGCGGGGGGGCAGGGGATACGCAGTATTTT
CASSQPSGGAGDTQYF
>TRBV5-1|NA|TRBJ2-5|NA
TGCGCCAGCAGCTTGGGCACTACAATGACCTTTGAGACCCAGTACTTC
CASSLGTTMTFETQYF
>TRBV6-5|NA|TRBJ1-3|NA
TGTGCCAGCAAAGCCCGGGACAAACCAAACACCATATATTTT
CASKARDKPNTIYF
>TRBV18|NA|TRBJ1-4|few
TGTGCCAGCTCACCACCGAGTACCACTAATGAAAAACTGTTTTTT
CASSPPSTTNEKLFF
>TRBV5-4|TRBD1|TRBJ1-2|NA
TGTGCCAGCAGCCAAGATCGGACAGGCGTTAACTATGGCTACACCTTC
CASSQDRTGVNYGYTF
>TRBV9|TRBD2|TRBJ2-1|few
TGTGCCAGCAGCCGCCTGCCCAGGACTAGCGGGGGGGCAGAGCAGTTCTTC
CASSRLPRTSGGAEQFF
>TRBV11-2|TRBD2|TRBJ2-1|once
TGTGCCAGCAGCTTGACTAGCGGGGGTAGCAATGAGCAGTTCTTC
CASSLTSGGSNEQFF